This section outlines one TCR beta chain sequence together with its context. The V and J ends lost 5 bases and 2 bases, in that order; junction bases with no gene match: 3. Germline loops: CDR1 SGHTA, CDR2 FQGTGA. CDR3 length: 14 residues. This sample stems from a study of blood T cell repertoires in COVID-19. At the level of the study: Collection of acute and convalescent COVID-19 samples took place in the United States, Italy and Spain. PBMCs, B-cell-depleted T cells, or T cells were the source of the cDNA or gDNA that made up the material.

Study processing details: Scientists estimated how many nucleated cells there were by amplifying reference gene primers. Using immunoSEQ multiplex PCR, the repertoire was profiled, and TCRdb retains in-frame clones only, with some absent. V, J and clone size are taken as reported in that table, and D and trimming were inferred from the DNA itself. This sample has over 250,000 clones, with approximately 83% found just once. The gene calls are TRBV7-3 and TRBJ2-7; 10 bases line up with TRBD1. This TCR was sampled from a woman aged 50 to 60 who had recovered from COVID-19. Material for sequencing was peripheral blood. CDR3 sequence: CASSAGTGAYEQYF. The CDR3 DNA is TGTGCCAGCAGCGCCGGGACAGGGGCCTACGAGCAGTACTTC.